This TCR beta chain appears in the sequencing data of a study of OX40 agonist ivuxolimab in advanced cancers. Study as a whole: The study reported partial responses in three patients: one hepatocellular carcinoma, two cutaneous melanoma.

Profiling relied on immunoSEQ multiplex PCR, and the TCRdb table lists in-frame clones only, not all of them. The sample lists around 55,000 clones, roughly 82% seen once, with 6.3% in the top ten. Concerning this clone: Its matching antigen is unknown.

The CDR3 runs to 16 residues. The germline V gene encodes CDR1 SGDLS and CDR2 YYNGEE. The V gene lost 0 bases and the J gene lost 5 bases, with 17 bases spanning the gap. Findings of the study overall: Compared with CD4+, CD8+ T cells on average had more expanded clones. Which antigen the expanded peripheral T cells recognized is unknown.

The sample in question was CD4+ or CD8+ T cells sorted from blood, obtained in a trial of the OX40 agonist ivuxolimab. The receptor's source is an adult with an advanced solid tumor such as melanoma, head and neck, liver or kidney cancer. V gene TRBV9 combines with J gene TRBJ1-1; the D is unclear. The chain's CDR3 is CASSVGLGLLGTEAFF. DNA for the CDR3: TGTGCCAGCAGCGTAGGTCTGGGATTGTTAGGAACTGAAGCTTTCTTT.